This T cell receptor beta chain was retrieved from a study of T-cell reconstitution after alpha-beta-depleted transplantation in children. This clonotype was observed at least ten times. Its antigen is undetermined. The germline CDR1 and CDR2 sequences are SGHAT and FQNNGV. The CDR3 is made up of 16 amino acids. V was cut by 1 base and J by 2 bases, with 13 bases left in between. Study-wide results and caveats: T-cell counts and diversity at one year post-transplant came mainly from newly produced T cells. Alpha-beta T cells present about two months after transplant were reported to originate from several hundred expanded graft clones. After transplant, high TCRbeta diversity at day 60 in some patients arose from surviving recipient T cells and thymic progenitors.

Preparing the TCRbeta library involved the use of unique molecular identifiers. TCRdb re-analysed the PCR reads in MiXCR, keeping a single row per CDR3 protein. This sample has 550,000 to 600,000 distinct CDR3 sequences, with approximately 22% found just once. This TCR was recovered from a boy younger than two who had a stem cell transplant for acute myeloid leukemia, so the T cells may come from the graft donor. Sequenced here: PBMCs, mostly from graft donor cells, sampled 360 days after TCRalphabeta/CD19-depleted stem cell transplant. This chain joins TRBV11-2 and TRBJ2-3; D is unresolved. The CDR3 DNA reads TGTGCCAGCAGCTTAGCCATCAGCCACCCCACAGATACGCAGTATTTT. This codes for CASSLAISHPTDTQYF.